This record looks at one T cell receptor beta chain sequence and its context. Its antigen is as yet unknown. This record comes from a study of T cells after yellow fever vaccination. Background on the study: In the case of low-cell-number fractions, SMART-Seq v4 Ultra Low Input was used for preparation.

It was through 5'RACE template switching that TCR cDNA was made, with a universal primer site and UMIs added. TCRdb processed the 5' RACE reads anew with MiXCR; each CDR3 protein has one entry. The data contain under 600,000 distinct CDR3 sequences, 21% of them seen just once; the ten biggest clones take up 16%. Findings of the study overall: Post-booster samples contained most primary-vaccination clones (approximately 96% CD4, about 90% CD8).

There are 13 residues in the CDR3. CDR1 and CDR2 (germline): SEHNR, FQNEAQ (reference sequence). V was cut by 8 bases and J by 2 bases, with 10 bases left in between. Sequenced here: PBMCs, sampled 21 days after the first yellow fever vaccination. The chain joins TRBV7-9 to TRBJ1-3, with D unresolved. This TCR was recovered from a man younger than 30 who received the YFV17D yellow fever vaccine. CDR3 nucleotide sequence: TGTGCCAGCCAAGAGGGTGCTGGAAACACCATATATTTT. Protein sequence: CASQEGAGNTIYF.